The 21 T cell receptor beta chains reported below all come from one sample, sequenced in a study of blood T cell repertoires in COVID-19. Repertoires were generated with immunoSEQ multiplex PCR, while TCRdb's copy carries only in-frame clones and drops some. Of 110,000 to 150,000 clones listed, around 89% are singletons. The source material was peripheral blood. These receptors were collected from a woman aged 60-70 years with active COVID-19.

V and J are TRBV29-1 and TRBJ1-5, with D perhaps TRBD1 (5 bases). Trimming took 3 bases from V and 4 from J, leaving 16 bases between them. CDR3 size: 15 residues. CDR1 and CDR2 (germline): SQVTM, ANQGSEA. CDR3 nucleotides: TGCAGCGTTGAGACTGGGGGAGGCAGTAATCAGCCCCAGCATTTT. This codes for CSVETGGGSNQPQHF.

J is TRBJ2-1 and V is TRBV11-2; TRBD2 matches at 7 bases. CDR1 is SGHAT, CDR2 FQNNGV, per germline. The CDR3 is made up of 17 amino acids. V trimming: 5 bases; J trimming: 9 bases; junction bases outside the gene matches: 19. The CDR3 DNA follows: TGTGCCAGCAGCCATCGGAGGGGCGGCGGGAGACGGGGTGAGCAGTTCTTC. As protein: CASSHRRGGGRRGEQFF.

The V and J genes are TRBV3-1 (or the pseudogene TRBV3-2) and TRBJ2-7; 8 bases line up with TRBD1. The CDR3 runs 13 residues. The V segment lost 4 bases and the J segment 3 bases; nucleotides outside the gene matches: 2. CDR1 is LGHDT and CDR2 is YNNKEL in the germline V gene (reference sequence). Here the CDR3 DNA reads TGTGCCAGCAGCCGAGGACAGGGCTACGAGCAGTACTTC. It translates to CASSRGQGYEQYF.

V gene TRBV3-1 (or the pseudogene TRBV3-2) combines with J gene TRBJ1-2, with unresolved D. Germline CDR1 is LGHDT and CDR2 is YNNKEL (reference sequence). V lost 0 bases to trimming and J lost 6 bases, with 20 bases between them. The CDR3 has 17 residues. CDR3: CASSQDYFVGRRHGYTF. In DNA, the CDR3 is TGTGCCAGCAGCCAAGATTATTTCGTCGGGAGAAGGCATGGCTACACCTTC.

J is TRBJ2-1 and V is TRBV12-3 or TRBV12-4; perhaps TRBD2 as D (6 bases). Trimming took off 4 bases at V and 6 bases at J, with 10 bases between the two ends. This CDR3 region has 13 residues. CDR3 DNA sequence: TGTGCCAGCAGTTCGGGGGAGAGCAATGAGCAGTTCTTC. Its translation: CASSSGESNEQFF.

The chain couples TRBV25-1 to TRBJ2-5; 7 bases are a match to TRBD2. The CDR3 totals 14 residues. V shed 8 bases and J 4 bases; nucleotides not matched to a gene: 10. The germline V gene has CDR1 MGHDK and CDR2 SYGVNS. CDR3 protein: CASRMSGTRETQYF. The CDR3 DNA follows: TGTGCCAGCCGGATGAGCGGGACCCGAGAGACCCAGTACTTC.

V usage is TRBV5-1 and J usage is TRBJ1-3; D is ambiguous. Germline loops: CDR1 SGHRS, CDR2 YFSETQ. This CDR3 has 16 amino acids. Trimming removed 3 bases from V and 4 bases from J, with 17 bases in between. For the CDR3, the DNA is TGCGCCAGCAGCTCGGATCAGGCTTTCGCCGGAAACACCATATATTTT. Translated, it gives CASSSDQAFAGNTIYF.

The chain joins TRBV6-5 to TRBJ1-6; TRBD1 matches 9 bases. The CDR3 covers 11 residues. V shed 6 bases and J 13 bases; nucleotides not matched to a gene: 1. Germline V gene lookup returns CDR1 MNHEY and CDR2 SVGAGI. The CDR3 bases are TGTGCCAGCAGAGACAGGGGGCCCCTCCACTTT. This codes for CASRDRGPLHF.

A few counts support this clone. V is TRBV27 and J is TRBJ2-2; 7 bases are a match to TRBD1. V was clipped by 6 bases and J by 1 base; unmatched bases: 11. The germline V gene encodes CDR1 MNHEY and CDR2 SMNVEV (reference sequence). The CDR3 consists of 17 residues. The DNA of the CDR3 is TGTGCCAGCAGCCAGGGACAGCTGCTCTTGAACACCGGGGAGCTGTTTTTT. As protein: CASSQGQLLLNTGELFF.

J is TRBJ2-3 and V is TRBV2, with TRBD2 identical over 9 bases. The CDR3 has 13 amino acids. V was clipped by 6 bases and J by 6 bases; unmatched bases: 4. CDR1 is SNHLY and CDR2 is FYNNEI in the germline V gene. The DNA for the CDR3 is TGTGCCAGCAGGGCGGGAGGGAGTGATACGCAGTATTTT. Protein product: CASRAGGSDTQYF.

CDR3 protein: CASQGGTQTNEQFF. The CDR3 DNA follows: TGTGCCAGCCAAGGGGGAACCCAAACCAATGAGCAGTTCTTC. J is TRBJ2-1 and V is TRBV24-1, with D perhaps matching TRBD1 (6 bases). This CDR3 has 14 residues. Per the germline V gene, CDR1 is KGHDR and CDR2 is SFDVKD. Trimming took off 11 bases at V and 6 bases at J, with 19 bases between the two ends.

V and J are TRBV2 and TRBJ2-5, with no clear D. CDR3 size: 11 residues. Germline V lookup: CDR1 SNHLY, CDR2 FYNNEI. The chain's CDR3 is CASKLGETQYF. As DNA, the CDR3 is TGTGCATCAAAACTCGGGGAGACCCAGTACTTC. The complete variable domain, with remaining parts taken from reference TRBV2 and TRBJ2-5, reads EPEVTQTPSHQVTQMGQEVILRCVPISNHLYFYWYRQILGQKVEFLVSFYNNEISEKSEIFDDQFSVERPDGSNFTLKIRSTKLEDSAMYFCASKLGETQYFGPGTRLLVL.

CDR3 nucleotides: TGTGCCAGCAGCCAAGGGAGCTCTGGAAACACCATATATTTT. It translates to CASSQGSSGNTIYF. V usage is TRBV14 and J usage is TRBJ1-3; D not certain. Germline V gene data show CDR1 as SGHDN and CDR2 as FVKESK. V gave up 1 base and J gave up 0 bases, with 4 bases separating them. The CDR3 extends over 14 amino acids.

The CDR3 nucleotides are TGTGCCAGCAGCGTAGGTGGGGAGAGCCAAGAGACCCAGTACTTC. It translates to CASSVGGESQETQYF. The V call is TRBV9, the J call TRBJ2-5, with a tentative D call TRBD2 (5 bases). The CDR3 contains 15 residues. Germline CDR1 reads SGDLS; CDR2 reads YYNGEE. V was pared by 0 bases and J by 1 base, with 10 bases between.

The gene calls are TRBV7-3 and TRBJ2-6, with no clear D. The CDR3 consists of 13 residues. The germline V and J ends were trimmed by 5 bases and 4 bases, with 6 bases remaining between them. CDR1 is SGHTA and CDR2 is FQGTGA in the germline V gene. DNA of the CDR3: TGTGCCAGCAGCCCCGGGGGGGCCAACGTCCTGACTTTC. Protein product: CASSPGGANVLTF. The whole variable domain, filled in from reference TRBV7-3 and TRBJ2-6, reads GAGVSQTPSNKVTEKGKYVELRCDPISGHTALYWYRQSLGQGPEFLIYFQGTGAADDSGLPNDRFFAVRPEGSVSTLKIQRTERGDSAVYLCASSPGGANVLTFGAGSRLTVL.

This sequence joins TRBV2 and TRBJ2-3; TRBD2 aligns across 10 bases. The germline CDR1 and CDR2 sequences are SNHLY and FYNNEI. With 10 bases clipped from V and 6 bases from J, the junction kept 7 bases outside the gene matches. This CDR3 contains 13 residues. CDR3 DNA sequence: TGTGCCACTAGACTAGCGGGTTGGGATACGCAGTATTTT. This gives the protein CATRLAGWDTQYF.

The V call is TRBV6-1, the J call TRBJ2-1; D remains unclear. The CDR3 is 16 residues long. Germline V CDR1 and CDR2: MNHNS, SASEGT. The V end was cut by 4 bases, the J end by 0 bases, with 13 bases between. DNA of the CDR3: TGTGCCAGCAGTGGTGACTTTACCAACTCCTACAATGAGCAGTTCTTC. It is translated as CASSGDFTNSYNEQFF.

CDR3 nucleotides: TGCGCCAGCAGCCCCCTCCTAGCGGGAGTGAACACCGGGGAGCTGTTTTTT. This sequence encodes CASSPLLAGVNTGELFF. This chain links TRBV10-2 with TRBJ2-2; the match to TRBD2 covers 10 bases. V dropped 6 bases and J dropped 1; count of bases not matched to a gene: 8. CDR3 size: 17 residues. CDR1 is WSHSY and CDR2 is SAAADI in the germline V gene.

V gene TRBV6-6 combines with J gene TRBJ2-1; 7 bases align to TRBD2. This CDR3 contains 15 residues. Per germline, CDR1 MNHNY and CDR2 SVGAGI (reference sequence). Germline trimming cut 8 bases from V and 5 bases from J; bases unmatched to any gene: 12. This chain's CDR3 is CASGPAGANNNEQFF. The DNA of the CDR3 is TGTGCCAGCGGACCGGCGGGAGCTAATAACAATGAGCAGTTCTTC.

The table lists this clone with a count of one. This chain connects TRBV20-1 to TRBJ2-7; D not resolved. The CDR3 has 13 amino acids. Germline CDR1 and CDR2: DFQATT and SNEGSKA (reference sequence). V lost 3 bases to trimming and J lost 3 bases, with 12 bases between them. This chain's CDR3 is CSASSGSIYEQYF. The CDR3, as DNA: TGCAGTGCTAGTAGTGGCTCCATCTACGAGCAGTACTTC.

This chain uses TRBV5-6 with TRBJ1-1, with D unresolved. There are 12 residues in the CDR3. CDR1 SGHDT and CDR2 YYEEEE come from the germline V gene. V lost 5 bases to trimming and J lost 5 bases, with 10 bases between them. Here the CDR3 DNA reads TGTGCCAGCAGGGTGGGCCTAACTGAAGCTTTCTTT. The encoded protein is CASRVGLTEAFF.